These 28 T cell receptor beta chains share one sample of origin, sequenced in a study of regulatory T cells in long-lasting Graves disease. The time point: persistent/refractory GD, antithyroid drugs over 5 years with positive TRAb. Extracted PBMC RNA gave rise to the TCR library. In building TCR beta libraries, iRepertoire HTBI primers were used together with Arm-PCR of CDR3 regions. TCRdb independently ran MiXCR on the multiplex PCR reads; one entry per CDR3 protein. The sample consists of roughly 500,000 distinct CDR3 sequences, around 20% of them appearing once. The sequenced sample was peripheral blood mononuclear cells (PBMCs), obtained when the disease was refractory, from a patient treated with antithyroid drugs. The source is a female donor with Graves disease.

The chain employs TRBV24-1 and TRBJ2-2; a possible D gene is TRBD2 (5 bases). CDR3 length equals 15 residues. Deletions cut 2 bases from V and 8 bases from J, with 14 bases between. In germline, CDR1 is KGHDR, CDR2 SFDVKD. The CDR3 loop is CATSDSGGLVGELFF. As DNA, the CDR3 is TGTGCCACCAGTGATTCAGGCGGGCTGGTTGGGGAGCTGTTTTTT.

This clonotype appeared many times. The chain links TRBV12-3 or TRBV12-4 to TRBJ2-5; TRBD1 or TRBD2 may be the D gene (7 bases each). The CDR3 has 14 residues. Trimming cost V 5 bases and J 9 bases, with 19 bases left between them. The CDR3 here is CASSPRQGGTAQYF. The CDR3 nucleotides are TGTGCCAGCAGTCCCCGACAGGGAGGGACGGCCCAGTACTTC.

The rearrangement links TRBV28 to TRBJ2-1; tentatively, D is TRBD1 or TRBD2 (5 bases each). The V end was cut by 3 bases, the J end by 2 bases, with 11 bases between. Looked up from germline, CDR1 is MDHEN and CDR2 is SYDVKM. CDR3 length: 15 residues. CDR3 in DNA: TGTGCCAGCAGTTTCCGGGACGTCCCCTACAATGAGCAGTTCTTC. Translation: CASSFRDVPYNEQFF.

Ten or more counts support this clonotype. V gene TRBV28 combines with J gene TRBJ2-7; perhaps TRBD2 as D (6 bases). The length of the CDR3 is 15 residues. The V end was cut by 4 bases, the J end by 6 bases, with 19 bases between. Germline loops: CDR1 MDHEN, CDR2 SYDVKM. The CDR3 bases are TGTGCCAGCAGTTCAGGCATCCTCGGGGAGGCCGAGCAGTACTTC. It codes for CASSSGILGEAEQYF.

The CDR3 DNA sequence: TGTGCCAGCAGCTTGGGTCTAGCCCCCTACGAGCAGTACTTC. It encodes CASSLGLAPYEQYF. This chain links TRBV7-2 with TRBJ2-7, with D possibly TRBD2 on 5 matching bases. Deletions cut 3 bases from V and 2 bases from J, with 11 bases between. Germline values: CDR1 SGHTA, CDR2 FQGNSA. This CDR3 comprises 14 residues. The full variable domain, completed using reference TRBV7-2 and TRBJ2-7, is GAGVSQSPSNKVTEKGKDVELRCDPISGHTALYWYRQSLGQGLEFLIYFQGNSAPDKSGLPSDRFSAERTGGSVSTLTIQRTQQEDSAVYLCASSLGLAPYEQYFGPGTRLTVT.

This clonotype was seen ten or more times. V usage is TRBV12-3 or TRBV12-4 and J usage is TRBJ2-7; TRBD1 aligns across 9 bases. Trimming cost V 5 bases and J 3 bases; bases outside gene matches: 8. CDR3 length: 15 amino acids. The CDR3 DNA reads TGTGCCAGCAGTAGTCCCGGGACAGGGATCTACGAGCAGTACTTC. Translated, it gives CASSSPGTGIYEQYF.

This clonotype has ten or more counts. This rearrangement joins TRBV10-3 to TRBJ2-7, with D perhaps matching TRBD1 (5 bases). Trimming stripped 5 bases from V and 2 bases from J, with 13 bases between. The length of the CDR3 is 14 residues. Per germline, CDR1 ENHRY and CDR2 SYGVKD. The CDR3 DNA reads TGTGCCATCAGTACCGCAGGGCAAGCCTACGAGCAGTACTTC. It translates to CAISTAGQAYEQYF.

The rearrangement links TRBV11-1 to TRBJ2-5, with D possibly matching TRBD2 (7 bases). CDR1 is SGHAT and CDR2 is FQDESV in the germline V gene (reference sequence). V dropped 7 bases and J dropped 2 bases, with 17 bases sitting between them. The length of the CDR3 is 15 residues. CDR3 DNA sequence: TGTGCCAGCAACTCTTTACAGGGACTACAAGAGACCCAGTACTTC. Encoded protein: CASNSLQGLQETQYF.

The chain is built from TRBV6-2 or TRBV6-3 and TRBJ1-5; 8 bases are a match to TRBD1. Germline-derived CDR1 and CDR2 are MNHEY and SVGEGT. The CDR3 extends over 20 amino acids. V was pared by 6 bases and J by 6 bases, with 25 bases of the junction left unmatched. The CDR3 bases are TGTGCCAGCAGCAACGGGTCTAGGTTTTCGTGGCAGGGGGCTAGTCAGCCCCAGCATTTT. Translation gives CASSNGSRFSWQGASQPQHF.

Only a few counts were recorded for this clonotype. The chain uses TRBV20-1 and TRBJ1-5, with 9 bases identical to TRBD1. The CDR3 has 15 residues. Germline V gene data show CDR1 as DFQATT and CDR2 as SNEGSKA (reference sequence). V shed 4 bases, J shed 0 bases, and the junction held 4 bases outside the gene matches. The CDR3 sequence: CSATTGGYSNQPQHF. In nucleotides, the CDR3 is TGCAGTGCTACTACAGGGGGCTATAGCAATCAGCCCCAGCATTTT.

This clonotype came up a few times. The rearrangement uses TRBV28 and TRBJ1-4; D unresolved. CDR3 length: 16 amino acids. Trimming shortened V by 5 bases and J by 0 bases, and 13 bases separated the two germline ends. Germline assignment: CDR1 MDHEN and CDR2 SYDVKM. CDR3 residues: CASSLINKATNEKLFF. For the CDR3, the DNA is TGTGCCAGCAGTCTAATAAATAAAGCAACTAATGAAAAACTGTTTTTT. The entire variable domain, with the rest obtained from reference TRBV28 and TRBJ1-4, is as follows: DVKVTQSSRYLVKRTGEKVFLECVQDMDHENMFWYRQDPGLGLRLIYFSYDVKMKEKGDIPEGYSVSREKKERFSLILESASTNQTSMYLCASSLINKATNEKLFFGSGTQLSVL.

This clonotype was seen only a few times. CDR3 nucleotides: TGTGCCAGCAGTTACGGGACAAGGAGCAGGGAGCTGTTTTTT. Translating it yields CASSYGTRSRELFF. The rearrangement links TRBV6-5 to TRBJ2-2, with D perhaps matching TRBD1 (6 bases). Trimming stripped 2 bases from V and 9 bases from J, with 13 bases between. CDR3 length equals 14 residues. The germline gives CDR1 MNHEY, CDR2 SVGAGI.

V is TRBV5-1 and J is TRBJ1-2; TRBD1 aligns across 9 bases. CDR1 SGHRS and CDR2 YFSETQ come from the germline V gene. J lost 8 bases, V lost 1 base, and 6 bases had no gene match. The CDR3 spans 14 residues. CDR3 sequence: CASSLWTGDDGYTF. Here the CDR3 DNA reads TGCGCCAGCAGCTTGTGGACAGGGGACGACGGCTACACCTTC.

This clonotype was counted many times. The chain links TRBV3-1 to TRBJ1-1; TRBD1 matches at 7 bases. After removal of 10 bases from V and 0 bases from J, the junction contained 11 bases not matched to a gene. The CDR3 is made up of 15 amino acids. CDR1 is LGHDT, CDR2 YNNKEL, per germline (reference sequence). The CDR3 DNA reads as TGTGCCACAGCAGTGTCACAGGGGATGAACACTGAAGCTTTCTTT. The encoded protein is CATAVSQGMNTEAFF.

This clonotype was seen at least ten times. The chain carries TRBV28 and TRBJ2-2, with 8 bases lining up with TRBD1. V was pared by 6 bases and J by 4 bases, with 7 bases of the junction left unmatched. Per germline, CDR1 MDHEN and CDR2 SYDVKM. The CDR3 loop spans 15 amino acids. This CDR3 reads CASRDPDRVTGELFF. The CDR3 coding sequence is TGTGCCAGCAGAGACCCGGACAGGGTCACCGGGGAGCTGTTTTTT.

V gene TRBV5-1 combines with J gene TRBJ2-3; 7 nucleotides line up with TRBD2. J was trimmed by 1 base and V by 4 bases; bases with no gene match: 9. The CDR3 sequence is 16 residues long. The germline V gene has CDR1 SGHRS and CDR2 YFSETQ. Here the CDR3 DNA reads TGCGCCAGCAGCCCGACTCGGGAGGAACGCACAGATACGCAGTATTTT. Protein sequence: CASSPTREERTDTQYF.

This clonotype was picked up a small number of times. The chain links TRBV19 to TRBJ2-2; 8 bases fit TRBD2. The CDR3 length is 14 residues. The V gene's germline CDR1 is LNHDA and CDR2 SQIVND (reference sequence). After removal of 8 bases from V and 1 base from J, the junction contained 3 bases not matched to a gene. DNA of the CDR3: TGTGCCAGTCAACTAGCGGTGAACACCGGGGAGCTGTTTTTT. Amino acid sequence: CASQLAVNTGELFF.

This clonotype appeared a few times. This chain joins TRBV12-3 or TRBV12-4 and TRBJ2-2; TRBD1 agrees at 8 bases. V shed 6 bases, J shed 3 bases, and the junction held 15 bases outside the gene matches. The CDR3 sequence is 18 residues long. The chain's CDR3 is CASSSLPRQGRHTGELFF. CDR3 nucleotides: TGTGCCAGCAGCTCACTCCCACGACAGGGGAGGCACACCGGGGAGCTGTTTTTT.

Ten or more counts support this clonotype. CDR3 sequence: CASSLFGEQYF. The DNA of the CDR3 is TGTGCCAGCAGCTTGTTCGGGGAGCAGTACTTC. V gene TRBV5-6 combines with J gene TRBJ2-7; D ambiguous. Per the germline V gene, CDR1 is SGHDT and CDR2 is YYEEEE. V lost 1 base and J 7 bases, leaving 6 bases between the germline ends. This CDR3 is 11 amino acids long.

Details on this clonotype: Just one base apart from a much larger clone, this may be a read error. The rearrangement uses TRBV27 and TRBJ1-1; D is uncertain. Germline CDR1 reads MNHEY; CDR2 reads SMNVEV (reference sequence). This CDR3 has 15 residues. The CDR3 loop is CANSLAAATWGEAFF. In nucleotides, the CDR3 is TGTGCCAACAGTTTAGCAGCAGCCACTTGGGGTGAAGCTTTCTTT.

A few counts support this clonotype. The V gene is TRBV6-9, the J gene TRBJ2-1, with a possible D match to TRBD2 (6 bases). The germline V gene encodes CDR1 MNHGY and CDR2 SVAAGI. The CDR3 is made up of 16 amino acids. V was trimmed by 3 bases and J by 7 bases, leaving 19 bases between them. The CDR3 reads CASSYSKYASDNEQFF. CDR3 coding DNA: TGTGCCAGCAGTTACTCGAAGTATGCTAGCGATAATGAGCAGTTCTTC.

This clonotype has ten or more counts. The chain employs TRBV6-5 and TRBJ1-5; D gene uncertain. Germline V gene data show CDR1 as MNHEY and CDR2 as SVGAGI. The CDR3 has 14 residues. Trimming removed 2 bases at V and 3 bases at J, with 8 bases between. The CDR3 reads CASSYQVVNQPQHF. DNA of the CDR3: TGTGCCAGCAGTTACCAAGTTGTCAATCAGCCCCAGCATTTT.

This clonotype has at least ten counts. The chain links TRBV5-1 to TRBJ2-2; D is ambiguous. V lost 0 bases and J 6 bases, leaving 6 bases between the germline ends. The CDR3 extends over 13 amino acids. Looked up from germline, CDR1 is SGHRS and CDR2 is YFSETQ. CDR3 nucleotide sequence: TGCGCCAGCAGCTTGGGATCGTCCGGGGAGCTGTTTTTT. Its protein product is CASSLGSSGELFF.

As regards this clonotype: A much larger clone is a single base away; this may be a read error. The chain couples TRBV27 to TRBJ2-2, with a weak D call TRBD1 (6 bases). This CDR3 is 14 amino acids long. The V gene's germline CDR1 is MNHEY and CDR2 SMNVEV (reference sequence). The CDR3 spells CASSLPTGSGELSF. The CDR3 DNA reads TGTGCCAGCAGCTTACCCACAGGGTCCGGGGAGCTGTCTTTT.

The V call is TRBV15, the J call TRBJ2-5; D is ambiguous. The tail of the sequence fits TRBJ2-1 better, so the J call may be wrong. The germline CDR1 and CDR2 sequences are LNHNV and YYDKDF (reference sequence). The CDR3 totals 12 residues. The CDR3 region is CATSIGPTEQFF. The DNA of the CDR3 is TGTGCCACCAGCATTGGACCCACTGAGCAGTTCTTC.

This clonotype was picked up a small number of times. The gene calls are TRBV4-1 and TRBJ2-2, with 9 bases identical to TRBD2. With V trimmed by 5 bases and J by 3 bases, 13 bases remained unmatched. CDR3 length equals 18 residues. Germline V lookup: CDR1 MGHRA, CDR2 YSYEKL. The CDR3 DNA is TGCGCCAGCAGCTTGGTAGGCGGGAGGGCCGTGGACACCGGGGAGCTGTTTTTT. It encodes CASSLVGGRAVDTGELFF.

This clonotype was seen repeatedly, ten times or more. This rearrangement joins TRBV29-1 to TRBJ2-7; tentatively, D is TRBD1 or TRBD2 (5 bases each). Trimming took 4 bases from V and 3 from J, leaving 7 bases between them. Germline V gene data show CDR1 as SQVTM and CDR2 as ANQGSEA. The CDR3 length is 11 residues. The CDR3 loop is CSVGDGYEQYF. The CDR3 region has the DNA TGCAGCGTTGGGGACGGCTACGAGCAGTACTTC.

This clonotype was counted ten times or more. This chain connects TRBV5-1 to TRBJ2-2; D is unresolved. Trimming stripped 0 bases from V and 4 bases from J, with 7 bases between. The CDR3 is 14 residues long. Per the germline V gene, CDR1 is SGHRS and CDR2 is YFSETQ. The CDR3 DNA is TGCGCCAGCAGCTTGGAGGGTACCACCGGGGAGCTGTTTTTT. The encoded protein is CASSLEGTTGELFF.